This entry lists 14 T cell receptor beta chains sequenced from one sample in a study of blood T cells in healthy people across ages. PCR was performed a second time for about 7 to 12 cycles using a sample-barcoded 5' primer and a J-beta primer mix. TCRdb redid the calling of the 5' RACE reads with MiXCR, one entry per CDR3 protein. Counted here are about 650,000 distinct CDR3 sequences, 40% to 65% occurring once; the ten biggest clones make up around an eighth. What was sequenced was blood. All receptors derive from a woman older than 75 in good health.

This clonotype has more than one count but fewer than ten. The rearrangement links TRBV7-9 to TRBJ1-5; 7 positions match TRBD1. V lost 3 bases to trimming and J lost 4 bases; unmatched junction nucleotides: 3. Germline CDR1 SEHNR, CDR2 FQNEAQ (reference sequence). This CDR3 comprises 14 residues. The CDR3 is CASSFSRGNQPQHF. CDR3 bases: TGTGCCAGCAGCTTCAGCAGGGGGAATCAGCCCCAGCATTTT.

This chain links TRBV7-2 with TRBJ1-6; D may be TRBD1 (5 bases). Trimming took 2 bases from V and 4 from J, leaving 15 bases between them. Looked up from germline, CDR1 is SGHTA and CDR2 is FQGNSA. CDR3 length equals 17 residues. The DNA of the CDR3 is TGTGCCAGCAGCTTATCCAGGGTTTCTCTGTATAATTCACCCCTCCACTTT. Its translation: CASSLSRVSLYNSPLHF.

V usage is TRBV10-3 and J usage is TRBJ2-5, with 8 bases identical to TRBD2. The length of the CDR3 is 14 residues. Germline assignment: CDR1 ENHRY and CDR2 SYGVKD. V shed 6 bases, J shed 11 bases, and the junction held 14 bases outside the gene matches. The DNA for the CDR3 is TGTGCCATCAGGGAGGGACTAGTGGGCAATGAGCAGTACTTC. Encoded protein: CAIREGLVGNEQYF.

The chain is built from TRBV30 and TRBJ1-1, with D perhaps TRBD1 (5 bases). V lost 4 bases and J lost 1, with 7 bases in between. The CDR3 sequence is 12 residues long. Per germline, CDR1 GTSNPN and CDR2 SVGIG (reference sequence). The CDR3 spells CAWNRRNTEAFF. CDR3 DNA sequence: TGTGCCTGGAACAGGAGGAACACTGAAGCTTTCTTT.

The gene calls are TRBV15 and TRBJ2-1; 7 bases agree with TRBD2. Per germline, CDR1 LNHNV and CDR2 YYDKDF (reference sequence). This CDR3 contains 14 residues. Losses at the gene ends were 3 bases for V and 9 bases for J; bases not matched to a gene: 8. The CDR3 DNA reads TGTGCCACCAGCAGTCAAGGGGAGGGAATTGAGCAGTTCTTC. It translates to CATSSQGEGIEQFF.

J is TRBJ2-1 and V is TRBV20-1; 13 bases align to TRBD2. The CDR3 sequence is 17 residues long. Germline CDR1 DFQATT, CDR2 SNEGSKA (reference sequence). The J segment lost 1 base and the V segment lost 5 bases, leaving 8 bases of the junction unmatched. CDR3 amino acids: CSAWGLAGQGSYNEQFF. The CDR3 DNA is TGCAGTGCTTGGGGACTAGCGGGGCAAGGGTCCTACAATGAGCAGTTCTTC.

The chain uses TRBV3-1 and TRBJ2-2, with a weak D call TRBD2 (6 bases). V lost 4 bases, J lost 1 base, and 10 bases lay in between. The CDR3 is 15 amino acids. Germline V gene sequence: CDR1 LGHDT, CDR2 YNNKEL (reference sequence). The CDR3 reads CASSPSGLNTGELFF. DNA of the CDR3: TGTGCCAGCAGCCCTTCGGGACTGAACACCGGGGAGCTGTTTTTT.

The V gene is TRBV5-1, the J gene TRBJ1-1, with 9 bases fitting TRBD1. Per germline, CDR1 SGHRS and CDR2 YFSETQ. The CDR3 runs 16 residues. V gave up 0 bases and J gave up 4 bases; unmatched junction bases: 7. The CDR3 is CASSLEGTGIGTEAFF. As DNA, the CDR3 is TGCGCCAGCAGCTTGGAGGGGACAGGGATCGGCACTGAAGCTTTCTTT.

This clonotype was found a few times. The chain joins TRBV12-3 or TRBV12-4 to TRBJ2-7; D remains unclear. The V end was cut by 7 bases, the J end by 3 bases, with 13 bases between. The CDR3 covers 13 residues. CDR3 protein: CASTSAMGYEQYF. In DNA form, the CDR3 reads TGTGCCAGCACTTCAGCGATGGGCTACGAGCAGTACTTC.

V usage is TRBV29-1 and J usage is TRBJ1-5, with D tentatively TRBD1 (5 bases). In germline, CDR1 is SQVTM, CDR2 ANQGSEA. The CDR3 covers 14 residues. The ends were cut back, 4 bases at V and 0 bases at J, with 10 bases in the middle. The CDR3 DNA sequence: TGCAGCGTTGGTGGGGCCCATAGCAATCAGCCCCAGCATTTT. Amino acids: CSVGGAHSNQPQHF.

Many counts were recorded for this clonotype. The chain links TRBV12-3 or TRBV12-4 to TRBJ2-1; D remains ambiguous. Trimming removed 3 bases at V and 2 bases at J, with 11 bases between. The CDR3 has 15 residues. In DNA form, the CDR3 reads TGTGCCAGCAGTTTTGGTCGGAGAGCCTACAATGAGCAGTTCTTC. This sequence encodes CASSFGRRAYNEQFF.

Details on this clonotype: A much larger clone sits a single nucleotide away, making a read error possible. V is TRBV2 and J is TRBJ2-5; possibly TRBD1 for D (5 bases). This CDR3 has 13 amino acids. The V end lost 7 bases, the J end lost 1 base, and 10 bases lay between the germline ends. CDR1 and CDR2 (germline): SNHLY, FYNNEI. DNA for the CDR3: TGTGCCAGCATGCCAGGGCCCCAAGAGACCCAGTACTTC. It specifies CASMPGPQETQYF.

V gene TRBV7-2 combines with J gene TRBJ2-3; no firm D call. The ends were cut back, 6 bases at V and 10 bases at J, with 14 bases in the middle. The CDR3 sequence is 12 residues long. Germline CDR1 SGHTA, CDR2 FQGNSA. CDR3 DNA: TGTGCCAGCAGGGTCCGTTTAAGCCCGCAGTATTTT. It codes for CASRVRLSPQYF.

DNA of the CDR3: TGTGCCAGCAGTTTTAACGGGAGGGCGAGAGATACGCAGTATTTT. Translated: CASSFNGRARDTQYF. The chain employs TRBV28 and TRBJ2-3; 8 nucleotides match TRBD2. CDR1 is MDHEN, CDR2 SYDVKM, per germline. The J segment lost 5 bases and the V segment lost 3 bases, leaving 7 bases of the junction unmatched. CDR3 size: 15 residues.